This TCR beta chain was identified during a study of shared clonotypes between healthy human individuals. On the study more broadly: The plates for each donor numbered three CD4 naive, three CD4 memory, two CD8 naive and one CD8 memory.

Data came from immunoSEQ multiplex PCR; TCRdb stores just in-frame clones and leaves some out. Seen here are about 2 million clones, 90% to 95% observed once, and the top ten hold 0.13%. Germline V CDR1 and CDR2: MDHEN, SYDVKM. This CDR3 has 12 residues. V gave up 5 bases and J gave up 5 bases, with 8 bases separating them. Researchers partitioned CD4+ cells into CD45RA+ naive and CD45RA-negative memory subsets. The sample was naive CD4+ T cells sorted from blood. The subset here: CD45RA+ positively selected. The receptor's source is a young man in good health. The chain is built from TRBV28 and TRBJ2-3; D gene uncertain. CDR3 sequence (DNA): TGTGCCAGCAGTGCGACGGAAGATACGCAGTATTTT. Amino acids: CASSATEDTQYF.